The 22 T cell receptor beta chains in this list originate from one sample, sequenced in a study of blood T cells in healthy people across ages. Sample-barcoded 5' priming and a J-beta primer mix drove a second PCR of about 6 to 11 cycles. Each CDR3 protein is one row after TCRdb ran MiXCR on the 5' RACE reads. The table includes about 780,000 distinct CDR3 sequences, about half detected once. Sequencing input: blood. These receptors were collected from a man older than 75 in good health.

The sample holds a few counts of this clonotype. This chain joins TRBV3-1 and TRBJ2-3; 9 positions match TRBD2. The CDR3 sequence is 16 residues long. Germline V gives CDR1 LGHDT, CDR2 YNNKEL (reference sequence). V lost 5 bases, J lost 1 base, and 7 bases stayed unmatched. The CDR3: CASSSSLAGGTDTQYF. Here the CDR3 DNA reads TGTGCCAGCAGCTCATCCTTAGCGGGAGGCACAGATACGCAGTATTTT.

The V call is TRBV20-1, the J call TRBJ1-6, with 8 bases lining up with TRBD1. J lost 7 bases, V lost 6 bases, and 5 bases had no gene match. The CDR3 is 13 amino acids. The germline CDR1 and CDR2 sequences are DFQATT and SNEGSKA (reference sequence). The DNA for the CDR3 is TGCAGTGCCACCCACAGGGGGAATTCACCCCTCCACTTT. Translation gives CSATHRGNSPLHF.

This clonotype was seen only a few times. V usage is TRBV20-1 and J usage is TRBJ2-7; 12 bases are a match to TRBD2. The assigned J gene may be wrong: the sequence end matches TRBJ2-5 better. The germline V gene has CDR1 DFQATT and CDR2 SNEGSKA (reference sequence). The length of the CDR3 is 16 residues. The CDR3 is CSARDPSGRGWETQYF. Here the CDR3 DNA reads TGCAGTGCTAGAGATCCTAGCGGGAGGGGTTGGGAGACCCAGTACTTC.

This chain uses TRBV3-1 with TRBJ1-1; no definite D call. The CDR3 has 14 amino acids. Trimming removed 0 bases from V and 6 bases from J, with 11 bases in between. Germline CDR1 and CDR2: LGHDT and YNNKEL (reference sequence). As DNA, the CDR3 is TGTGCCAGCAGCCAAGATCTCCACAGCCCTGAAGCTTTCTTT. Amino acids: CASSQDLHSPEAFF.

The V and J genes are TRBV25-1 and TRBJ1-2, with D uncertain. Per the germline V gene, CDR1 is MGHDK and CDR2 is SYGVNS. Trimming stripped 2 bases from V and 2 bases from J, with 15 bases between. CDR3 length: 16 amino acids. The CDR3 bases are TGTGCCAGCAGTGAAGTGAATGGGGAATCCAACTATGGCTACACCTTC. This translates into CASSEVNGESNYGYTF.

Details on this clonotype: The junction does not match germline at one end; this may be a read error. The CDR3 region is CAGRTDSQETQYF. CDR3 nucleotide sequence: TGTGCCGGCAGGACTGACAGCCAAGAGACCCAGTACTTC. The rearrangement links TRBV2 to TRBJ2-5; D tentatively fits TRBD1 or TRBD2 (5 bases each). The CDR3 loop spans 13 amino acids. Germline assignment: CDR1 SNHLY and CDR2 FYNNEI.

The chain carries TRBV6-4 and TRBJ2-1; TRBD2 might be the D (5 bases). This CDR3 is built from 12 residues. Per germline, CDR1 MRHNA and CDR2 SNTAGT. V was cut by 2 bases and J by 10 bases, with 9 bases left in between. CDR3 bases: TGTGCCAGCAGTGACACGGGAAACGAGCAGTTCTTC. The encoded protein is CASSDTGNEQFF.

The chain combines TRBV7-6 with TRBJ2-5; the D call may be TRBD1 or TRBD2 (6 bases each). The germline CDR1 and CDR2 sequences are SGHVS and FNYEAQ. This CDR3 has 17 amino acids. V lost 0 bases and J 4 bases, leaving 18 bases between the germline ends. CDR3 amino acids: CASSLAVGGRGGETQYF. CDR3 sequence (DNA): TGTGCCAGCAGCTTAGCCGTTGGGGGGCGTGGGGGAGAGACCCAGTACTTC.

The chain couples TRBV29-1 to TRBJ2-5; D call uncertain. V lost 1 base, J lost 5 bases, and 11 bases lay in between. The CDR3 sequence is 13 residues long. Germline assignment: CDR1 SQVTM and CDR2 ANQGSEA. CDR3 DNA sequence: TGCAGCGTTGAAGGGCAGGTCAGGGAGACCCAGTACTTC. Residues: CSVEGQVRETQYF.

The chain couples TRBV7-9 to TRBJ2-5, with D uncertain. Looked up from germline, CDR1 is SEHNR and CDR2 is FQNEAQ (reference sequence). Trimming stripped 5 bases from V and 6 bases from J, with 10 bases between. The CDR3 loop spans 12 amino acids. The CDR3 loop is CASSMDGQTQYF. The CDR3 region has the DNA TGTGCCAGCAGCATGGACGGGCAGACCCAGTACTTC.

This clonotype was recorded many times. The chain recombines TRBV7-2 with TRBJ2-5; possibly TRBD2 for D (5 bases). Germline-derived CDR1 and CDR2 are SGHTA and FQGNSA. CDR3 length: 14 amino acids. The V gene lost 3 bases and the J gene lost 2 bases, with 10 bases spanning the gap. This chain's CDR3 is CASSFLSVQETQYF. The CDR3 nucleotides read TGTGCCAGCAGCTTTCTTAGCGTACAAGAGACCCAGTACTTC. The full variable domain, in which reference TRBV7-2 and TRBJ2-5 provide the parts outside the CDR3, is GAGVSQSPSNKVTEKGKDVELRCDPISGHTALYWYRQSLGQGLEFLIYFQGNSAPDKSGLPSDRFSAERTGGSVSTLTIQRTQQEDSAVYLCASSFLSVQETQYFGPGTRLLVL.

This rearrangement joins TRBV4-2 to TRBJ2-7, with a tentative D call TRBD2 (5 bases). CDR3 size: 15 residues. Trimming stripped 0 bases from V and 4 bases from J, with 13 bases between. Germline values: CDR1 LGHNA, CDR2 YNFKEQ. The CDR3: CASSQEAVNFYEQYF. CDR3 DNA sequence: TGTGCCAGCAGCCAAGAAGCGGTGAATTTTTACGAGCAGTACTTC.

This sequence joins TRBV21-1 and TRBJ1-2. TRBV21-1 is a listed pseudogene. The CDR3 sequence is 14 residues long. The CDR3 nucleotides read TGTGCCAGCAGCAAAGATACAGTTAACTATGGCTACACCTTC. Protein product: CASSKDTVNYGYTF.

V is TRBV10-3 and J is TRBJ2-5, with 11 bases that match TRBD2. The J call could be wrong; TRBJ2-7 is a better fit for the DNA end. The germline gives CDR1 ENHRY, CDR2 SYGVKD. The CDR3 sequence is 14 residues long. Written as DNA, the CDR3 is TGTGCCATCAGCCCACTAGCGGGGGACGGCGAGCAGTACTTC. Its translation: CAISPLAGDGEQYF.

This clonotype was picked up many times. The DNA for the CDR3 is TGTGCCAGCAGCTTAGCGGGAGGGAACACCGGGGAGCTGTTTTTT. Translation gives CASSLAGGNTGELFF. The V gene is TRBV7-2, the J gene TRBJ2-2; possible D gene TRBD2, 6 bases. The CDR3 contains 15 residues. V gave up 0 bases and J gave up 1 base, with 6 bases separating them. Germline V gene lookup returns CDR1 SGHTA and CDR2 FQGNSA.

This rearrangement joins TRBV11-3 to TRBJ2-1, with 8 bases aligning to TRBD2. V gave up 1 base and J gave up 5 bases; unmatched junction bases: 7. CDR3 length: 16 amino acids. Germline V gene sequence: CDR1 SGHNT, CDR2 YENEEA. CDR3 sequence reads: CASSLGTLADDNEQFF. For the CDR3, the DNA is TGTGCCAGCAGCTTAGGGACACTAGCGGATGACAATGAGCAGTTCTTC.

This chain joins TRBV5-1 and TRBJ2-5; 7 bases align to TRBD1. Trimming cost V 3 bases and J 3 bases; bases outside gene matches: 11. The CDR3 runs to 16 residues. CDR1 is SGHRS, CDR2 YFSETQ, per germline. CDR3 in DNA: TGCGCCAGCAGCTGGACAAGAACCGGGACAGAAGAGACCCAGTACTTC. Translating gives CASSWTRTGTEETQYF.

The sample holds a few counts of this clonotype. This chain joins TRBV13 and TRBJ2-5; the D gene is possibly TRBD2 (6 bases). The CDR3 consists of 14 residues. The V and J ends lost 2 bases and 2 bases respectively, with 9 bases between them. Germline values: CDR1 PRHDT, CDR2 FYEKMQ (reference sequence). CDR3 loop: CASSLYGLQETQYF. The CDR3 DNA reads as TGTGCCAGCAGCTTATATGGACTACAAGAGACCCAGTACTTC.

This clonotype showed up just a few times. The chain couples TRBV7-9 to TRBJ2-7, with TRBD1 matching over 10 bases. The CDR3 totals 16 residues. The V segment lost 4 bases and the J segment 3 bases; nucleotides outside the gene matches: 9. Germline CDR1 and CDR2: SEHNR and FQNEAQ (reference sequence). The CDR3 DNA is TGTGCCAGCAGCTCGACCGGGGACAGGGGAAGCTACGAGCAGTACTTC. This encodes CASSSTGDRGSYEQYF.

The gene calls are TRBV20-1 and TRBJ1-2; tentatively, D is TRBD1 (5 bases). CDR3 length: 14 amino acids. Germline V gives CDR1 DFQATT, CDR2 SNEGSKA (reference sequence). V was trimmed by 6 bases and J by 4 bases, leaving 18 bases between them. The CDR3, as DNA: TGCAGTGCCTCACCCGGGACGGCGCTCTATGGCTACACCTTC. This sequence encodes CSASPGTALYGYTF.

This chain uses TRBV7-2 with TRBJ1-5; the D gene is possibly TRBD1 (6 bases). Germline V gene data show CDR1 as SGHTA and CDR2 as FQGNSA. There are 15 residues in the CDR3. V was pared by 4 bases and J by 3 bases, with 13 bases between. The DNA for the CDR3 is TGTGCCAGCAGCTGGATTGGACAGAACAATCAGCCCCAGCATTTT. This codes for CASSWIGQNNQPQHF.

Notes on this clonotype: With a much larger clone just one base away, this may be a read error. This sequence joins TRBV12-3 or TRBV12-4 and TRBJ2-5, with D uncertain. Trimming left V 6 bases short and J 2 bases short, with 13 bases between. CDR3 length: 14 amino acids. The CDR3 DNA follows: TGTGCCAGCAGCCTGGCAAATGGACAAGAGACCCAGTACTTC. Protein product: CASSLANGQETQYF.